The present T cell receptor beta chain was sequenced within a study of T cell changes during pregnancy in multiple sclerosis. The germline CDR1 and CDR2 sequences are SGHNT and YENEEA. The CDR3 contains 13 residues. V dropped 5 bases and J dropped 8; count of bases not matched to a gene: 6. Generated by immunoSEQ multiplex PCR, the TCRdb table keeps only in-frame clones and is missing some. The sample has 45,000 to 65,000 clones, 92% seen once. This receptor was obtained from a female donor with multiple sclerosis, enrolled in a pregnancy study. The chain links TRBV11-3 to TRBJ2-1, with 7 bases aligning to TRBD2. Sequenced material: CD4+ T cells from peripheral blood mononuclear cells, taken after pregnancy. The CDR3 protein is CASSVTSADEQFF. The CDR3 DNA sequence: TGTGCCAGCAGCGTAACTAGCGCCGATGAGCAGTTCTTC.